This T cell receptor beta chain emerged from a study of shared clonotypes between healthy human individuals. Produced via immunoSEQ multiplex PCR; TCRdb's table is partial and in-frame only. Here the sample spans fewer than 1.6 million clones, less than 99% being singletons. V was shortened by 0 bases and J by 1 base, with 11 bases between the two germline ends. CDR1 is SGHNT, CDR2 YYREEE, per germline (reference sequence). The CDR3 sequence is 15 residues long. The sequenced material came from naive CD4+ T cells sorted from blood. Subset here: CD45RA+ positively selected. This chain connects TRBV5-4 to TRBJ2-7; D tentatively reads TRBD1 or TRBD2 (5 bases each). The TCR comes from a man under 40 in good health. The CDR3 DNA is TGTGCCAGCAGCTTGGATCCGGGACCGTCCTACGAGCAGTACTTC. Protein sequence: CASSLDPGPSYEQYF.